Following are 12 T cell receptor beta chains from one sample sequenced in a study of shared clonotypes between healthy human individuals. Assay: immunoSEQ multiplex PCR; the TCRdb copy retains only in-frame clones and omits some. The table lists 98,000 or so clones, around 68% of them singletons. What was sequenced was memory CD8+ T cells sorted from blood. Subset reported: CD45RO+ cells pooled with CCR7-negative TemRA cells. All receptors derive from a woman aged 25 to 39 in good health.

This clone came up a few times. The chain combines TRBV7-9 with TRBJ2-1, with 9 bases aligning to TRBD2. The germline V gene encodes CDR1 SEHNR and CDR2 FQNEAQ (reference sequence). V lost 5 bases to trimming and J lost 0 bases; unmatched junction nucleotides: 5. The length of the CDR3 is 16 residues. CDR3 DNA: TGTGCCAGCAGCCCAGCGGGAGGCAGCTCCTACAATGAGCAGTTCTTC. It encodes CASSPAGGSSYNEQFF. The full variable domain, in which reference TRBV7-9 and TRBJ2-1 provide the parts outside the CDR3, is DTGVSQNPRHKITKRGQNVTFRCDPISEHNRLYWYRQTLGQGPEFLTYFQNEAQLEKSRLLSDRFSAERPKGSFSTLEIQRTEQGDSAMYLCASSPAGGSSYNEQFFGPGTRLTVL.

J is TRBJ1-4 and V is TRBV4-1; D perhaps matches TRBD1 (5 bases). Germline V gene sequence: CDR1 MGHRA, CDR2 YSYEKL. The V and J ends lost 3 bases and 4 bases respectively, with 6 bases between them. CDR3 length: 13 amino acids. CDR3 DNA: TGCGCCAGCAGCCATCAGGGTAATGAAAAACTGTTTTTT. Its translation is CASSHQGNEKLFF.

The chain joins TRBV14 to TRBJ2-2, with 9 nucleotides matching TRBD1. CDR3 length: 16 amino acids. The germline CDR1 and CDR2 sequences are SGHDN and FVKESK. V lost 4 bases to trimming and J lost 5 bases; unmatched junction nucleotides: 8. The CDR3 bases are TGTGCCAGCAGCCGTACAGGGGGCCGGAATACCGGGGAGCTGTTTTTT. Its protein is CASSRTGGRNTGELFF.

The chain joins TRBV5-6 to TRBJ1-5, with 7 positions matching TRBD1. This CDR3 is built from 15 residues. The V segment lost 2 bases and the J segment 3 bases; nucleotides outside the gene matches: 5. Germline lookup yields CDR1 SGHDT and CDR2 YYEEEE. The CDR3 sequence is CASSFSGGNNQPQHF. CDR3 DNA: TGTGCCAGCAGCTTTTCAGGGGGAAACAATCAGCCCCAGCATTTT.

This clone is a singleton in its sample. This chain joins TRBV7-8 and TRBJ2-7; no reliable D call. V gave up 1 base and J gave up 1 base, with 11 bases separating them. CDR3 size: 15 residues. The germline V gene encodes CDR1 SGHVS and CDR2 FQNEAQ. CDR3 nucleotides: TGTGCCAGCAGCTTAGGTCCTCAAGGGTCCTACGAGCAGTACTTC. The encoded protein is CASSLGPQGSYEQYF. The variable domain in full, completed from reference TRBV7-8 and TRBJ2-7, reads GAGVSQSPRYKVAKRGQDVALRCDPISGHVSLFWYQQALGQGPEFLTYFQNEAQLDKSGLPSDRFFAERPEGSVSTLKIQRTQQEDSAVYLCASSLGPQGSYEQYFGPGTRLTVT.

The chain uses TRBV6-6 and TRBJ1-1; 9 nucleotides match TRBD1. CDR3 length: 13 residues. Trimming cost V 6 bases and J 4 bases; bases outside gene matches: 3. From germline, CDR1 is MNHNY and CDR2 SVGAGI (reference sequence). This CDR3 is CASSRQGGTEAFF. The CDR3, as DNA: TGTGCCAGCAGCCGACAGGGGGGCACTGAAGCTTTCTTT.

Notes on this clone: The sample contains more than one DNA sequence encoding this CDR3. The J gene is TRBJ1-5, the V gene TRBV7-9; D not resolved. Germline values: CDR1 SEHNR, CDR2 FQNEAQ (reference sequence). The CDR3 consists of 12 residues. V gave up 3 bases and J gave up 5 bases, with 5 bases separating them. The CDR3 reads CASSFDDQPQHF. CDR3 nucleotides: TGTGCCAGCAGCTTTGATGATCAGCCCCAGCATTTT.

The rearrangement uses TRBV5-1 and TRBJ2-1; D ambiguous. The V gene's germline CDR1 is SGHRS and CDR2 YFSETQ. V lost 1 base to trimming and J lost 4 bases, with 6 bases between them. This CDR3 has 13 amino acids. CDR3 nucleotide sequence: TGCGCCAGCAGCTTGTCCCGTTACAATGAGCAGTTCTTC. This sequence encodes CASSLSRYNEQFF.

This clone was observed a handful of times. It differs at one base from a far larger clone, so likely a read error. This sample also contains other DNA sequences that code for the same CDR3. The genes are TRBV11-2 and TRBJ2-7; 10 nucleotides align to TRBD2. This CDR3 has 16 residues. The V segment lost 5 bases and the J segment 1 base; nucleotides outside the gene matches: 8. The germline V gene has CDR1 SGHAT and CDR2 FQNNGV. The CDR3 is CASSQGLAVSSYEQYF. The CDR3 nucleotides read TGTGCCAGCAGCCAAGGACTAGCGGTTTCATCCTACGAGCAGTACTTC.

This clone was found once. The V and J genes are TRBV11-2 and TRBJ1-3; D gene unclear. This CDR3 is built from 15 residues. Germline values: CDR1 SGHAT, CDR2 FQNNGV. Trimming removed 4 bases at V and 0 bases at J, with 10 bases between. CDR3 in amino acids: CASSSPRVSGNTIYF. The CDR3 DNA reads as TGTGCCAGCAGCTCCCCGCGGGTCTCTGGAAACACCATATATTTT.

About this clone itself: The junction does not match germline at one end; this may be a read error. V is TRBV20-1 and J is TRBJ2-7; TRBD1 matches 8 bases. Germline CDR1 reads DFQATT; CDR2 reads SNEGSKA (reference sequence). CDR3 length equals 9 residues. CDR3 sequence reads: CSATTGADF. CDR3 nucleotides: TGCAGTGCTACGACAGGGGCGGACTTC.

The chain couples TRBV12-5 to TRBJ1-2; no clear D gene. Germline assignment: CDR1 LGHNT and CDR2 FRNRAP. The CDR3 length is 16 residues. The V and J ends lost 3 bases and 0 bases respectively, with 14 bases between them. CDR3 amino acids: CASGFVASGSNYGYTF. The CDR3 nucleotides are TGTGCTAGTGGTTTCGTGGCTTCGGGGTCTAACTATGGCTACACCTTC.